This entry is about one T cell receptor (beta chain). Its antigen is currently unknown. The CDR3 is made up of 15 amino acids. The sample belongs to a study of CXCR3-negative and CXCR3-positive naive CD8 T cells. Points from the study as a whole: Memory CD8+ cells showed much lower diversity, while both naive subsets were comparably high.

With UMI labels, 5' RACE was used to prepare the TRB cDNA libraries. Following a re-call of the 5' RACE reads, TCRdb has one entry per CDR3 protein and lacks DNA. The specimen's table records over 70,000 distinct CDR3 sequences. The sample taken for sequencing was naive CXCR3- CD8+ T cells from blood. Noted subset: CD45RO-CCR7+CD27+CD95- naive CD8+ T cells lacking CXCR3 (TNR3-). This chain links TRBV12-3 or TRBV12-4 with TRBJ2-2; TCRdb's D gene call, TRBD1, goes unchecked for lack of DNA. The receptor's source is a human donor in good health. Some clones in this sample may be carry-over from other donors' samples. CDR3 region: CASSFGGTNTGELFF.